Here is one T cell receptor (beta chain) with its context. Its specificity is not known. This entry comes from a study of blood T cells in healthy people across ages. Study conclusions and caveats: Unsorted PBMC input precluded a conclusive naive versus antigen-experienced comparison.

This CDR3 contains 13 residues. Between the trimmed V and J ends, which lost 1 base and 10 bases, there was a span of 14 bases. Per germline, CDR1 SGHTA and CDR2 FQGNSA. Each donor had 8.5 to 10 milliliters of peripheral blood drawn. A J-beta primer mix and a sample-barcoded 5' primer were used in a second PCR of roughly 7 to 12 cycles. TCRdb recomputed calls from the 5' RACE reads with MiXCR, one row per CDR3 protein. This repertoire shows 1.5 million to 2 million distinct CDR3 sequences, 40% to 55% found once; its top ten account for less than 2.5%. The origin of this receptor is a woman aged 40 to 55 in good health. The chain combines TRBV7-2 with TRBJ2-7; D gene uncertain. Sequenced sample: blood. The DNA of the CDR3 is TGTGCCAGCAGCTTAGGACCCGCGGAGATCCAGTACTTC. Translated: CASSLGPAEIQYF.